What follows are 13 T cell receptor beta chains derived from one specimen sequenced in a study of shared clonotypes between healthy human individuals. Profiled with immunoSEQ multiplex PCR; TCRdb holds only in-frame clones, not every one. Among almost 750,000 clones, roughly 72% were seen once, and the ten largest hold over 1.5%. Sequenced material: memory CD4+ T cells sorted from blood. Described subset: CD45RA-negative fraction. The receptors shown here come from a woman in her twenties or thirties in good health.

The gene calls are TRBV6-5 and TRBJ1-5, with D tentatively TRBD1 (6 bases). V was trimmed by 11 bases and J by 0 bases, leaving 17 bases between them. Germline V lookup: CDR1 MNHEY, CDR2 SVGAGI. The CDR3 runs to 15 residues. CDR3 bases: TGTGCCGTTCCGGGGGCGGGTTATAGCAATCAGCCCCAGCATTTT. Translated, it gives CAVPGAGYSNQPQHF.

A few counts support this clone. The rearrangement links TRBV28 to TRBJ1-1; 7 bases fit TRBD1. V lost 4 bases, J lost 5 bases, and 13 bases stayed unmatched. The CDR3 contains 16 residues. Germline V lookup: CDR1 MDHEN, CDR2 SYDVKM. The CDR3 bases are TGTGCCAGCAGTTCCGGGACAGTACTCATGGGGACTGAAGCTTTCTTT. This translates into CASSSGTVLMGTEAFF.

CDR3 sequence: CASSLSGSGSYEQFF. CDR3 in DNA: TGTGCCAGCAGTTTATCGGGGAGCGGGAGTTATGAGCAGTTCTTC. V is TRBV27 and J is TRBJ2-1; 8 bases are a match to TRBD2. V gave up 0 bases and J gave up 8 bases; unmatched junction bases: 6. The CDR3 sequence is 15 residues long. CDR1 MNHEY and CDR2 SMNVEV come from the germline V gene (reference sequence).

V and J are TRBV6-5 and TRBJ2-2, with TRBD1 identical over 10 bases. V lost 5 bases, J lost 4 bases, and 4 bases stayed unmatched. The CDR3 length is 15 residues. Germline-derived CDR1 and CDR2 are MNHEY and SVGAGI. The CDR3: CASSLWTGGTGELFF. As DNA, the CDR3 is TGTGCCAGCAGTCTTTGGACAGGGGGCACCGGGGAGCTGTTTTTT.

In its sample, this clone was seen a few times. A much larger clone lies one base from this, so it may be a read error. The sample contains more than one DNA sequence encoding this CDR3. V usage is TRBV2 and J usage is TRBJ2-2, with 8 bases that match TRBD1. The ends lost 6 bases at V and 1 base at J; junction bases unmatched: 1. CDR3 length equals 14 residues. The germline CDR1 and CDR2 sequences are SNHLY and FYNNEI. CDR3 DNA sequence: TGTGCCAGCAGGGGGACAGGGAACACCGGGGAGCTGTTTTTT. Encoded protein: CASRGTGNTGELFF.

This chain uses TRBV2 with TRBJ1-3; the match to TRBD1 covers 9 bases. The CDR3 runs 15 residues. Trimming at V came to 7 bases and at J to 4 bases, leaving 8 bases not matched to a gene. CDR1 is SNHLY, CDR2 FYNNEI, per germline. CDR3 coding DNA: TGTGCCAGCAAAGGACAGGGGACGGTCGGAAACACCATATATTTT. Translation gives CASKGQGTVGNTIYF.

This chain connects TRBV27 to TRBJ1-5, with TRBD1 matching 9 bases. This CDR3 contains 14 residues. Trimming cost V 6 bases and J 4 bases; bases outside gene matches: 4. CDR1 MNHEY and CDR2 SMNVEV come from the germline V gene (reference sequence). The chain's CDR3 is CASRRDRDNQPQHF. CDR3 DNA: TGTGCCAGCAGGCGGGACAGGGATAATCAGCCCCAGCATTTT.

This clone was picked up many times. This sequence joins TRBV5-1 and TRBJ2-5; TRBD2 aligns across 9 bases. The J segment lost 9 bases and the V segment lost 4 bases, leaving 13 bases of the junction unmatched. The germline gives CDR1 SGHRS, CDR2 YFSETQ. The CDR3 runs 15 residues. CDR3 in amino acids: CASSSGMREGGPQYF. As DNA, the CDR3 is TGCGCCAGCAGCAGCGGAATGCGGGAGGGGGGGCCCCAGTACTTC.

The J gene is TRBJ2-2, the V gene TRBV5-1; TRBD2 aligns across 13 bases. The CDR3 contains 21 residues. The V segment lost 5 bases and the J segment 0 bases; nucleotides outside the gene matches: 16. Germline values: CDR1 SGHRS, CDR2 YFSETQ. The CDR3 here is CASSPIKGTSGNIANTGELFF. Here the CDR3 DNA reads TGCGCCAGCAGTCCTATCAAAGGGACTAGCGGGAATATAGCGAACACCGGGGAGCTGTTTTTT.

Note on this clone: The same CDR3 can be traced to other DNA sequences in this sample. The chain employs TRBV4-1 and TRBJ1-2, with 8 bases that match TRBD1. The CDR3 consists of 13 residues. Germline V lookup: CDR1 MGHRA, CDR2 YSYEKL. V was pared by 3 bases and J by 3 bases, with 0 bases of the junction left unmatched. CDR3 in DNA: TGCGCCAGCAGCCAGGGACAGGACTATGGCTACACCTTC. Translation gives CASSQGQDYGYTF.

This chain joins TRBV5-1 and TRBJ2-7; 7 nucleotides align to TRBD1. V shed 3 bases, J shed 6 bases, and the junction held 12 bases outside the gene matches. CDR1 SGHRS and CDR2 YFSETQ come from the germline V gene. The CDR3 totals 15 residues. The CDR3 coding sequence is TGCGCCAGCAGCTACTCCACAGGGGAAGTGGGCGAGCAGTACTTC. It is translated as CASSYSTGEVGEQYF.

This clone appeared a few times. This chain connects TRBV27 to TRBJ1-4, with D unresolved. CDR1 MNHEY and CDR2 SMNVEV come from the germline V gene (reference sequence). V was clipped by 8 bases and J by 5 bases, with 15 bases between them. The CDR3 sequence is 14 residues long. The CDR3 DNA reads as TGTGCCAGCGGACTACTTGCTACCAATGAAAAACTGTTTTTT. Translating it yields CASGLLATNEKLFF.

The rearrangement uses TRBV7-9 and TRBJ2-3; TRBD1 matches 7 bases. CDR1 and CDR2 (germline): SEHNR, FQNEAQ (reference sequence). With 6 bases clipped from V and 2 bases from J, the junction kept 11 bases outside the gene matches. The CDR3 spans 16 residues. The DNA of the CDR3 is TGTGCCAGCAGTCCGACAGGGATATATAACACAGATACGCAGTATTTT. As protein: CASSPTGIYNTDTQYF.